These T cell receptor beta chains were read from a single sample in a study of graft-versus-host responses after intestinal transplantation. The repertoire was sequenced with immunoSEQ multiplex PCR; TCRdb's copy has only in-frame clones and lacks some. The data show under 4,000 clones, approximately 81% seen once. Sequencing used ileum tissue, obtained approximately 17 and 21 days after intestinal transplantation. The receptors were sampled from a human patient who received an intestinal transplant, so some T cells may come from the graft donor. Each CDR3 is given with its conserved first and last residue. Fields, in order: V gene, clone size, J gene, D gene, CDR3 protein, CDR3 DNA. A D gene is named only where the DNA matches it firmly. Clone size is given for some rows only: seen once, a few or many times, or a class if the clone is expanded.

v_call: TRBV29-1; clone_size: NA; j_call: TRBJ1-2; d_call: NA; cdr3_aa: CSVSGYGYTF; cdr3_nt: TGCAGCGTCTCTGGGTATGGCTACACCTTC
v_call: TRBV6-5; clone_size: NA; j_call: TRBJ1-6; d_call: NA; cdr3_aa: CASGQGTSGSPLHF; cdr3_nt: TGTGCCAGCGGGCAGGGGACTTCGGGTTCACCCCTCCACTTT
v_call: TRBV29-1; clone_size: NA; j_call: TRBJ1-2; d_call: TRBD1; cdr3_aa: CSATGAQGYTF; cdr3_nt: TGCAGCGCTACAGGGGCTCAAGGCTACACCTTC
v_call: TRBV7-8; clone_size: NA; j_call: TRBJ2-3; d_call: NA; cdr3_aa: CASSEAAGLNTDTQYF; cdr3_nt: TGTGCCAGCTCGGAGGCCGCAGGGTTGAACACAGATACGCAGTATTTT
v_call: TRBV23-1; clone_size: few; j_call: TRBJ1-6; d_call: NA; cdr3_aa: CASSHALPSGALHF; cdr3_nt: TGCGCCAGCAGTCACGCCTTACCGAGTGGGGCCCTCCACTTT
v_call: TRBV19; clone_size: NA; j_call: TRBJ1-2; d_call: NA; cdr3_aa: CASSMGGPGNYGYTF; cdr3_nt: TGTGCCAGTAGTATGGGCGGACCGGGGAACTATGGCTACACCTTC
v_call: TRBV5-5; clone_size: NA; j_call: TRBJ1-1; d_call: NA; cdr3_aa: CASSLLAVRTSGAEAFF; cdr3_nt: TGTGCCAGCAGCTTGTTGGCAGTTCGGACTTCCGGGGCTGAAGCTTTCTTT
v_call: TRBV15; clone_size: NA; j_call: TRBJ2-4; d_call: TRBD1; cdr3_aa: CATSRTDRVAIQYF; cdr3_nt: TGTGCCACCAGCAGAACCGACAGGGTTGCCATTCAGTACTTC
v_call: TRBV28; clone_size: NA; j_call: TRBJ2-5; d_call: TRBD1; cdr3_aa: CASSFLGTAEETQYF; cdr3_nt: TGTGCCAGCAGTTTTCTCGGGACAGCGGAAGAGACCCAGTACTTC
v_call: TRBV11-2; clone_size: NA; j_call: TRBJ2-2; d_call: TRBD1; cdr3_aa: CASSRLPGQGDTGELFF; cdr3_nt: TGTGCCAGCAGCAGACTGCCGGGACAGGGAGACACCGGGGAGCTGTTTTTT
v_call: TRBV25-1; clone_size: NA; j_call: TRBJ1-1; d_call: NA; cdr3_aa: CASSHSDTEAFF; cdr3_nt: TGTGCCAGCAGTCATTCGGACACTGAAGCTTTCTTT
v_call: TRBV11-2; clone_size: NA; j_call: TRBJ1-2; d_call: NA; cdr3_aa: CASSLDPRQILYGYTF; cdr3_nt: TGTGCCAGCAGCTTAGATCCGAGACAAATACTCTATGGCTACACCTTC
v_call: TRBV27; clone_size: NA; j_call: TRBJ2-7; d_call: TRBD1; cdr3_aa: CASSSGQGVYEQYF; cdr3_nt: TGTGCCAGCAGTTCGGGACAGGGGGTTTACGAGCAGTACTTC
v_call: TRBV6-5; clone_size: few; j_call: TRBJ1-2; d_call: NA; cdr3_aa: CASSYSNKDRYYGYTF; cdr3_nt: TGTGCCAGCAGTTACTCGAACAAGGATCGATACTATGGCTACACCTTC
v_call: TRBV6-1; clone_size: once; j_call: TRBJ2-1; d_call: NA; cdr3_aa: CASSEFEPRTSGHEQFF; cdr3_nt: TGTGCCAGCAGTGAATTTGAACCGAGGACATCGGGGCATGAGCAGTTCTTC
v_call: TRBV27; clone_size: once; j_call: TRBJ1-1; d_call: NA; cdr3_aa: CASSLKRLNTEAFF; cdr3_nt: TGTGCCAGCAGCTTGAAGCGACTGAACACTGAAGCTTTCTTT
v_call: TRBV7-2; clone_size: few; j_call: TRBJ1-3; d_call: NA; cdr3_aa: CASSATRVTGNTIYF; cdr3_nt: TGTGCCAGCAGCGCAACCAGGGTAACTGGAAACACCATATATTTT